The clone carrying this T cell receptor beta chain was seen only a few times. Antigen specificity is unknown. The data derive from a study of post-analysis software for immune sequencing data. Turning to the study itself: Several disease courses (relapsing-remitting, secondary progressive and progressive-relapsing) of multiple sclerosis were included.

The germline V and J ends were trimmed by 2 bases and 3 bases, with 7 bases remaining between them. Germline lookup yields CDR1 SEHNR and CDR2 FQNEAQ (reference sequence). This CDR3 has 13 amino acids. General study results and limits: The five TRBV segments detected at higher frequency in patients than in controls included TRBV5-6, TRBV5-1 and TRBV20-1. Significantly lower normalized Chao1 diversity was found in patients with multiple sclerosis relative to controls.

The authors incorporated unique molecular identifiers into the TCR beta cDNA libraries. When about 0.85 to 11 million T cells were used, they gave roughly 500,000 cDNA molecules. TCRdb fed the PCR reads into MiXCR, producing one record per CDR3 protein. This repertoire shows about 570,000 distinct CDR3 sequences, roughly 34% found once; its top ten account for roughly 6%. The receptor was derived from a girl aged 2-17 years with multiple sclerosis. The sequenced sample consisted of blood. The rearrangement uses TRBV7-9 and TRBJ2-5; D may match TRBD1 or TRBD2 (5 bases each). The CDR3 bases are TGTGCCAGCAGCTTATGGGGGAAAGAGACCCAGTACTTC. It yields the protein CASSLWGKETQYF.